This TCR beta chain originates from a study of regulatory T cells in long-lasting Graves disease. The CDR3 totals 14 residues. Germline CDR1 MNHNS, CDR2 SASEGT. Both iRepertoire HTBI primers and Arm-PCR of CDR3 regions were used to build the TCR beta libraries. In the study's own analysis: Across all samples, about 60 TRBV segments and about 13 TRBJ segments were identified. Each CDR3 protein is one row after TCRdb ran MiXCR on the multiplex PCR reads. TCRdb's processing, not the authors' own work, is the source of the V and J calls. Here the sample spans some 320,000 distinct CDR3 sequences, 18% being singletons. Time point meaning: newly diagnosed GD, antithyroid drugs for less than 3 months. RNA from PBMCs was the source of the TCR library. A peripheral blood sample, around 8.5 milliliters in volume, was drawn into EDTA tubes. Study-wide points: Persistent Graves' patients possessed reduced TCR diversity relative to recently diagnosed ones. Persistent cases favored TRBV28, TRBJ1-2 and TRBJ2-5.

The sample holds many counts of this clonotype. Its antigen is unidentified. The chain couples TRBV6-1 to TRBJ2-3; a possible D gene is TRBD1 (5 bases). This clonotype was sampled from a female donor with Graves disease. Material: peripheral blood mononuclear cells (PBMCs), obtained at new diagnosis, from a patient treated with antithyroid drugs. The DNA for the CDR3 is TGTGCAACCGAACCCTCCAGGGGCACAGATACGCAGTATTTT. Protein: CATEPSRGTDTQYF.